A single sample gave rise to the 8 T cell receptor beta chains below, sequenced in a study of blood T cell repertoires in COVID-19. Profiled with immunoSEQ multiplex PCR; TCRdb holds only in-frame clones, not every one. The sample contains fewer than 200,000 clones, around 80% of which appear only once. Sample: peripheral blood. The receptors were sampled from a human donor in a cohort sampled during active COVID-19.

V gene TRBV27 combines with J gene TRBJ1-1; 7 bases are shared with TRBD1. After removal of 8 bases from V and 0 bases from J, the junction contained 6 bases not matched to a gene. Germline lookup yields CDR1 MNHEY and CDR2 SMNVEV (reference sequence). The CDR3 spans 14 residues. DNA for the CDR3: TGTGCCAGCCGGGCGGGGACAGTGAACACTGAAGCTTTCTTT. This codes for CASRAGTVNTEAFF.

The rearrangement joins TRBV7-2 to TRBJ1-1; D may be TRBD1 (5 bases). The CDR3 length is 15 residues. Germline V gives CDR1 SGHTA, CDR2 FQGNSA. V gave up 1 base and J gave up 3 bases, with 12 bases separating them. For the CDR3, the DNA is TGTGCCAGCAGCTTAGTTGGCGGAGGGGACACTGAAGCTTTCTTT. It translates to CASSLVGGGDTEAFF.

This chain links TRBV12-3 or TRBV12-4 with TRBJ1-1, with D hard to call. The germline V and J ends were trimmed by 6 bases and 1 base, with 6 bases remaining between them. The CDR3 spans 12 residues. For the CDR3, the DNA is TGTGCCAGCAGCCTCGGGAACACTGAAGCTTTCTTT. This sequence encodes CASSLGNTEAFF.

The CDR3 protein is CASSRAQENTEAFF. DNA of the CDR3: TGTGCCAGCAGCCGGGCCCAGGAGAACACTGAAGCTTTCTTT. The chain is built from TRBV3-1 (or the pseudogene TRBV3-2) and TRBJ1-1; D is uncertain. The CDR3 extends over 14 amino acids. Trimming pared 4 bases from V and 1 base from J, leaving 10 bases between. Germline V lookup: CDR1 LGHDT, CDR2 YNNKEL (reference sequence).

The chain employs TRBV6-5 and TRBJ1-1; D is possibly TRBD1 (5 bases). Looked up from germline, CDR1 is MNHEY and CDR2 is SVGAGI. This CDR3 is 12 amino acids long. Trimming removed 5 bases at V and 9 bases at J, with 13 bases between. CDR3 sequence reads: CASSHPGNKAFF. The CDR3 nucleotides are TGTGCCAGCAGTCATCCAGGGAACAAAGCTTTCTTT.

A single count supports this clone. The DNA of the CDR3 is TGTGCCAGCAGCCTAGCGGGGGGGCCGGTAGATACGCAGTATTTT. Amino acid sequence: CASSLAGGPVDTQYF. This chain links TRBV3-1 (or the pseudogene TRBV3-2) with TRBJ2-3, with 11 bases matching TRBD2. The ends lost 4 bases at V and 5 bases at J; junction bases unmatched: 5. The germline V gene encodes CDR1 LGHDT and CDR2 YNNKEL (reference sequence). The length of the CDR3 is 15 residues.

This sequence joins TRBV18 and TRBJ2-2, with D unresolved. CDR3 size: 18 residues. Deletions cut 2 bases from V and 3 bases from J, with 19 bases between. The germline V gene encodes CDR1 KGHSH and CDR2 LQKENI. CDR3 sequence: CASSPSPPAYRDTGELFF. CDR3 sequence (DNA): TGTGCCAGCTCACCAAGCCCCCCCGCGTATCGAGACACCGGGGAGCTGTTTTTT. Supplemented by reference TRBV18 and TRBJ2-2, the full variable domain reads NAGVMQNPRHLVRRRGQEARLRCSPMKGHSHVYWYRQLPEEGLKFMVYLQKENIIDESGMPKERFSAEFPKEGPSILRIQQVVRGDSAAYFCASSPSPPAYRDTGELFFGEGSRLTVL.

The chain is built from TRBV2 and TRBJ2-7, with 11 bases that match TRBD1. V lost 4 bases to trimming and J lost 4 bases; unmatched junction nucleotides: 0. The CDR3 consists of 13 residues. Germline V gives CDR1 SNHLY, CDR2 FYNNEI. For the CDR3, the DNA is TGTGCCAGCAGTGGGGACAGGGGGTACGAGCAGTACTTC. Its protein product is CASSGDRGYEQYF.